This is a list of T cell receptor beta chains from one sample in a study of blood T cells in healthy people across ages. TCRdb passed the 5' RACE reads through MiXCR, listing each CDR3 protein once. Of around 800,000 distinct CDR3 sequences in the sample, under 30% were seen once. The data also belong to a second study, concerning T cells of mothers and their children.

The source material was blood. The origin of the receptors is a boy younger than 18 in good health. The CDR3 runs from the conserved cysteine through the conserved F or W. D genes are given only for firm matches. Expanded clones get a size class; other rows say once, few or many, or leave the size out.

cdr3_aa cdr3_nt v_call d_call j_call clone_size
CASSYSRGDYTF TGTGCCAGCAGTTACTCGAGGGGGGACTACACCTTC TRBV6-5 NA TRBJ1-2 few
CASSVGESSNYGYTF TGTGCCAGCAGCGTAGGAGAGAGTTCTAACTATGGCTACACCTTC TRBV9 NA TRBJ1-2 NA
CASNKRLAGRETQYF TGCGCCAGCAACAAACGGCTAGCGGGGAGGGAGACCCAGTACTTC TRBV5-1 TRBD2 TRBJ2-5 NA
CASSFDSMNTEAFF TGTGCCAGCAGTTTTGACTCGATGAACACTGAAGCTTTCTTT TRBV12-3/TRBV12-4 NA TRBJ1-1 few
CASSEPTSETQYF TGTGCCAGCAGTGAGCCCACGTCGGAGACCCAGTACTTC TRBV2 NA TRBJ2-5 NA
CASSSLAKSGELFF TGTGCCAGCAGTTCACTAGCGAAGTCCGGGGAGCTGTTTTTT TRBV6-1 TRBD2 TRBJ2-2 NA
CASSVEGGSQPQHF TGTGCCAGCAGCGTAGAGGGAGGTTCCCAGCCCCAGCATTTT TRBV9 NA TRBJ1-5 few
CASSTPTGRQFF TGTGCCAGCAGCACACCGACAGGGAGGCAGTTCTTC TRBV7-6 TRBD1 TRBJ2-1 few
CASSLGGASSTGELFF TGCGCCAGCAGCTTGGGAGGGGCCTCCTCCACCGGGGAGCTGTTTTTT TRBV5-1 NA TRBJ2-2 NA
CAISESIPDSGANVLTF TGTGCCATCAGTGAGTCGATCCCTGATAGCGGGGCCAACGTCCTGACTTTC TRBV10-3 NA TRBJ2-6 few
CSVDGTGGFIGEAFF TGCAGCGTCGACGGGACAGGGGGTTTTATTGGTGAAGCTTTCTTT TRBV29-1 TRBD1 TRBJ1-1 NA
CASSLLLANSYNSPLHF TGTGCCAGCAGTTTATTGCTAGCGAACTCCTATAATTCACCCCTCCACTTT TRBV27 NA TRBJ1-6 NA
CASSQLGTGANYGYTF TGCGCCAGCAGCCAATTGGGGACAGGGGCTAACTATGGCTACACCTTC TRBV4-1 TRBD1 TRBJ1-2 few
CASSSLRLARVPPYEQYF TGTGCCAGCAGCTCCCTCCGCCTAGCGAGGGTACCACCTTACGAGCAGTACTTC TRBV11-2 NA TRBJ2-7 NA
CASSLEYQRGVQETQYF TGTGCCAGCAGCTTAGAGTACCAGCGGGGGGTCCAAGAGACCCAGTACTTC TRBV11-2 TRBD2 TRBJ2-5 NA
CASSFGGQGEFGEQYF TGTGCCAGCAGCTTTGGCGGACAGGGGGAATTCGGCGAGCAGTACTTC TRBV5-4 TRBD1 TRBJ2-7 NA
CASRSGFGAFF TGTGCCAGCAGGTCAGGGTTCGGAGCTTTCTTT TRBV12-3/TRBV12-4 NA TRBJ1-1 few
CASSLFQGVGEQYF TGTGCCAGCAGTTTATTCCAGGGGGTGGGCGAGCAGTACTTC TRBV28 TRBD1 TRBJ2-7 NA
CASSDRDRENTF TGTGCCAGCAGCGATCGGGACAGGGAGAACACCTTC TRBV5-8 TRBD1 TRBJ1-2 few
CSARDSQAGTYEKLFF TGCAGTGCTAGAGATTCACAGGCCGGGACATATGAAAAACTGTTTTTT TRBV20-1 NA TRBJ1-4 NA
CASTSHGDREAEAFF TGTGCCAGCACCTCTCATGGGGACAGGGAGGCTGAAGCTTTCTTT TRBV6-5 TRBD1 TRBJ1-1 NA
CASSYTGQGLKKLFF TGTGCCAGCAGTTATACAGGACAGGGACTTAAAAAACTGTTTTTT TRBV27 TRBD1 TRBJ1-4 few
CASSGDRGSGYTF TGCGCCAGCAGTGGGGACAGGGGATCTGGCTACACCTTC TRBV10-1 TRBD1 TRBJ1-2 NA
CASSLYQLSSYNEQFF TGTGCCAGCAGCCTATATCAGTTAAGCTCCTACAATGAGCAGTTCTTC TRBV7-2 NA TRBJ2-1 NA
CASGSSGGTGEQYF TGCGCCAGCGGGAGTAGCGGGGGGACGGGCGAGCAGTACTTC TRBV5-1 TRBD2 TRBJ2-7 NA
CASSLTGGNSPLHF TGTGCCAGCAGCCTTACAGGGGGCAATTCACCCCTCCACTTT TRBV28 TRBD1 TRBJ1-6 many
CASSLRRPLGDTQYF TGTGCCAGCAGCTTGCGGCGGCCCCTTGGAGATACGCAGTATTTT TRBV5-6 NA TRBJ2-3 NA
CASSSAGTGGKYF TGCGCCAGCAGCTCCGCCGGGACAGGGGGCAAGTACTTC TRBV5-1 TRBD1 TRBJ2-7 few
CAGHRGDGYTF TGTGCCGGGCACAGGGGAGATGGCTACACCTTC TRBV30 TRBD1 TRBJ1-2 NA
CASSPVRGRYPGELFF TGTGCCAGCAGCCCCGTTCGGGGGCGTTATCCCGGGGAGCTGTTTTTT TRBV11-2 NA TRBJ2-2 NA
CAGRQGMESTDTQYF TGTGCCGGACGACAGGGGATGGAAAGTACAGATACGCAGTATTTT TRBV6-1 TRBD1 TRBJ2-3 NA
CASSVGGGYQNQETQYF TGTGCCAGCAGCGTAGGAGGGGGCTACCAAAATCAAGAGACCCAGTACTTC TRBV9 TRBD1 TRBJ2-5 few
CASSRTSGGHNNEQFF TGTGCCAGTAGTAGGACTAGCGGGGGCCACAACAATGAGCAGTTCTTC TRBV19 TRBD2 TRBJ2-1 NA
CASRVAGGPGDTQYF TGTGCCAGCAGAGTGGCGGGGGGGCCGGGAGATACGCAGTATTTT TRBV3-1 TRBD2 TRBJ2-3 NA
CASSVGLFNEQFF TGTGCCAGCAGCGTAGGACTATTCAATGAGCAGTTCTTC TRBV9 NA TRBJ2-1 NA
CASRRRQDYNEQFF TGTGCCAGCAGACGGAGACAGGACTACAATGAGCAGTTCTTC TRBV12-3/TRBV12-4 NA TRBJ2-1 once
CASRWGGEYF TGCGCCAGCAGATGGGGGGGGGAGTACTTC TRBV10-1 TRBD2 TRBJ2-5 NA
CAISERTSGGVKETQYF TGTGCCATCAGTGAAAGGACTAGCGGGGGGGTTAAAGAGACCCAGTACTTC TRBV10-3 TRBD2 TRBJ2-5 NA
CAPRRQRGRSNEKLFF TGTGCCCCACGCAGGCAGAGGGGTAGGAGTAATGAAAAACTGTTTTTT TRBV27 NA TRBJ1-4 NA
CASSLDGTEAFF TGCGCCAGCAGCTTGGACGGCACTGAAGCTTTCTTT TRBV5-1 NA TRBJ1-1 many
CASSDEVEGFQETQYF TGTGCCAGCAGCGATGAAGTAGAGGGGTTCCAAGAGACCCAGTACTTC TRBV11-1 NA TRBJ2-5 NA